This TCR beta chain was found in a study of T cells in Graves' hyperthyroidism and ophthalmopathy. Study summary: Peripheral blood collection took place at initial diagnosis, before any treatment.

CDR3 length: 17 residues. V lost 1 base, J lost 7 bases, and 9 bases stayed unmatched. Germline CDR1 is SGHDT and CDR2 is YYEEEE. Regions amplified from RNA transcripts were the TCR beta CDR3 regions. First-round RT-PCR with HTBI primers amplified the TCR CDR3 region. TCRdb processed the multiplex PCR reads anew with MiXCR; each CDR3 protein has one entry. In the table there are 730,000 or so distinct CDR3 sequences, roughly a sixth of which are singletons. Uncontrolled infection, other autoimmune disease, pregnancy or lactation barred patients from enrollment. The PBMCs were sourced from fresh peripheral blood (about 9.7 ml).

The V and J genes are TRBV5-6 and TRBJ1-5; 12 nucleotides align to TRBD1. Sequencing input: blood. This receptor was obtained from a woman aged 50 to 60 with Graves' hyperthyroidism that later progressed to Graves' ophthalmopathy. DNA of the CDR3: TGTGCCAGCAGCTTGCGATTCACCGGGACAGGGGGCCAGCCCCAGCATTTT. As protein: CASSLRFTGTGGQPQHF.